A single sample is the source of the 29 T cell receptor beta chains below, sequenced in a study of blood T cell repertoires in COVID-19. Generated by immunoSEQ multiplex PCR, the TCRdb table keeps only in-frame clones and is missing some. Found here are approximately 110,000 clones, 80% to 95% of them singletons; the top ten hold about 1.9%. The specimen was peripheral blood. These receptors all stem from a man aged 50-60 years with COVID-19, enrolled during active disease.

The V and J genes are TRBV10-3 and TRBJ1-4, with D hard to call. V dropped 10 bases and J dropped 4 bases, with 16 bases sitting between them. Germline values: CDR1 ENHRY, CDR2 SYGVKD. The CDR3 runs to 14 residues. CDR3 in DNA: TGTGCCAGCAGAGGTACAGAGAATAATGAAAAACTGTTTTTT. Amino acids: CASRGTENNEKLFF.

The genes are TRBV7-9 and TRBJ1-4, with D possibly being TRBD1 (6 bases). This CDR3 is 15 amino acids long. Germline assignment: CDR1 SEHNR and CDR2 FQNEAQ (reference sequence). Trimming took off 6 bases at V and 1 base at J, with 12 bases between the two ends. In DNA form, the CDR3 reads TGTGCCAGCAGAAAATTAGGGGGAACTAATGAAAAACTGTTTTTT. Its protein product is CASRKLGGTNEKLFF.

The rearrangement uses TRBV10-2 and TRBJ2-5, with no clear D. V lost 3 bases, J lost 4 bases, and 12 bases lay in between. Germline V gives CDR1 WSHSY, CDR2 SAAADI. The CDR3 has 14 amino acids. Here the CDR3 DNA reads TGCGCCAGCAGTGACCCCAGTTCTGGAGAGACCCAGTACTTC. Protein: CASSDPSSGETQYF.

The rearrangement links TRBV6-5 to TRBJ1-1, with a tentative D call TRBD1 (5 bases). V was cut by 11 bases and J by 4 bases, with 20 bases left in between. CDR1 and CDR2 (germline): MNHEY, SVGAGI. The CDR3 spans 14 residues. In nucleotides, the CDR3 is TGTGCCTCCAGGGTTGGAGGGCGAAGCACTGAAGCTTTCTTT. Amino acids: CASRVGGRSTEAFF.

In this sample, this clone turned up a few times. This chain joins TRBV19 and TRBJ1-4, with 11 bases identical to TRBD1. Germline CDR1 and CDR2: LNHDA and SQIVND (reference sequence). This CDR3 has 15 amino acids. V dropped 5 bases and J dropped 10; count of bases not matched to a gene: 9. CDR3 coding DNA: TGTGCCAGTAGTCCCAGGACAGGGGGCTCTGGAAAACTGTTTTTT. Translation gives CASSPRTGGSGKLFF. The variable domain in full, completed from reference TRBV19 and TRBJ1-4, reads DGGITQSPKYLFRKEGQNVTLSCEQNLNHDAMYWYRQDPGQGLRLIYYSQIVNDFQKGDIAEGYSVSREKKESFPLTVTSAQKNPTAFYLCASSPRTGGSGKLFFGSGTQLSVL.

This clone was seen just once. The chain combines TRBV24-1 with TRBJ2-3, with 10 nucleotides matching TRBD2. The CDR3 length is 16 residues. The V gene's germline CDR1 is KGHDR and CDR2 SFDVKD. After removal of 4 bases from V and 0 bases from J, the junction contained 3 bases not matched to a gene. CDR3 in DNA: TGTGCCACCAGTGAATGGACTAGCGGAAGCACAGATACGCAGTATTTT. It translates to CATSEWTSGSTDTQYF.

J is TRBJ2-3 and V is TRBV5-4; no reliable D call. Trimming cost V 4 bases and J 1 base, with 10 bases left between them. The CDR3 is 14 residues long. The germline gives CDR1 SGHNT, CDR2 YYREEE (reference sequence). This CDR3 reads CASSPFTGTDTQYF. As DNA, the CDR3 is TGTGCCAGCAGCCCTTTTACTGGCACAGATACGCAGTATTTT.

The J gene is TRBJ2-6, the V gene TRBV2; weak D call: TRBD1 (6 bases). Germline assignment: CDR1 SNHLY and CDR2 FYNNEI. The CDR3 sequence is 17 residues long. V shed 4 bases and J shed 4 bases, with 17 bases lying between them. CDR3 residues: CASSAPQGSAGANVLTF. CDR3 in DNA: TGTGCCAGCAGTGCCCCACAGGGATCTGCGGGGGCCAACGTCCTGACTTTC.

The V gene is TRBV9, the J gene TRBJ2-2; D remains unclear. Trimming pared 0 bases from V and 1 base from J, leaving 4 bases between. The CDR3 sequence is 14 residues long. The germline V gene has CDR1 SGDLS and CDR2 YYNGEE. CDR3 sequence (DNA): TGTGCCAGCAGCGTAGAGCAGAACACCGGGGAGCTGTTTTTT. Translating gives CASSVEQNTGELFF.

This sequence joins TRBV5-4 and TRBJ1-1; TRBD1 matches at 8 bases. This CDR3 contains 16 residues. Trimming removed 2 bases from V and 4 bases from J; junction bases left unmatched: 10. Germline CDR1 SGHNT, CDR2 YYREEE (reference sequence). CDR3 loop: CASSLRGGTGGTEAFF. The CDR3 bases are TGTGCCAGCAGCTTAAGGGGGGGGACAGGCGGCACTGAAGCTTTCTTT.

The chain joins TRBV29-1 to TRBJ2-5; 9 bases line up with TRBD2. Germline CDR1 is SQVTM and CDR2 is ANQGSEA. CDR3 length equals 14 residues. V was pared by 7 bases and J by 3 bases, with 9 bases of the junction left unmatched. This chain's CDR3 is CSAYLAGVEETQYF. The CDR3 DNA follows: TGCAGCGCTTACTTAGCGGGAGTGGAAGAGACCCAGTACTTC. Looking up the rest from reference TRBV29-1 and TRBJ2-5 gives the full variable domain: SAVISQKPSRDICQRGTSLTIQCQVDSQVTMMFWYRQQPGQSLTLIATANQGSEATYESGFVIDKFPISRPNLTFSTLTVSNMSPEDSSIYLCSAYLAGVEETQYFGPGTRLLVL.

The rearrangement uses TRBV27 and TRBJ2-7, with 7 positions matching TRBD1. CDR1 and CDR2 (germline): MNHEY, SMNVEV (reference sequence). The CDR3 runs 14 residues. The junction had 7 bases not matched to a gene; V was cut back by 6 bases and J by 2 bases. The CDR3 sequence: CASRPTGAPYEQYF. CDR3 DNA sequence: TGTGCCAGCAGACCTACAGGGGCCCCCTACGAGCAGTACTTC.

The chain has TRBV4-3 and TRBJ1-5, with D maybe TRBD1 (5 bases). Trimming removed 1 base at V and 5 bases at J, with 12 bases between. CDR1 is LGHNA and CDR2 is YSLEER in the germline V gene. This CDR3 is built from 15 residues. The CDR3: CASSQAWTTYQPQHF. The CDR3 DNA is TGCGCCAGCAGCCAAGCCTGGACAACTTATCAGCCCCAGCATTTT.

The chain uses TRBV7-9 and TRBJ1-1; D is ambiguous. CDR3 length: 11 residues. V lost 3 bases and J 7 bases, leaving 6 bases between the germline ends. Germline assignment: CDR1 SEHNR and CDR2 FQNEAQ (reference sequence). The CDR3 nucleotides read TGTGCCAGCAGCTTTTCGGGTGAAGCTTTCTTT. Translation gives CASSFSGEAFF.

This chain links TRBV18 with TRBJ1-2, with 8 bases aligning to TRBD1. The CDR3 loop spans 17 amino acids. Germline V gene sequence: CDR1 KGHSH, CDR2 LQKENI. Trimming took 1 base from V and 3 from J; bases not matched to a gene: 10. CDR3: CASSPLPTGDTYYGYTF. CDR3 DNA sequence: TGTGCCAGCTCACCACTCCCGACAGGGGATACCTACTATGGCTACACCTTC.

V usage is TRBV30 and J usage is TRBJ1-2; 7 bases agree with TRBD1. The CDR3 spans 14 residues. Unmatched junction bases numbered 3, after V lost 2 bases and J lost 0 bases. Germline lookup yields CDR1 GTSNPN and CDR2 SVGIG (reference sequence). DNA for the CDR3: TGTGCCTGGAGTCCGACAGGGACTAACTATGGCTACACCTTC. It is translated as CAWSPTGTNYGYTF.

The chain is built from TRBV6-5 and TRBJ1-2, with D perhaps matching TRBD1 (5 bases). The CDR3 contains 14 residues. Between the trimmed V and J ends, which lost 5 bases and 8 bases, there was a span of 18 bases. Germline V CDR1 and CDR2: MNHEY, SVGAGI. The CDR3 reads CASSRGTQQQGYTF. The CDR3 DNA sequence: TGTGCCAGCAGTCGCGGGACTCAACAGCAGGGCTACACCTTC.

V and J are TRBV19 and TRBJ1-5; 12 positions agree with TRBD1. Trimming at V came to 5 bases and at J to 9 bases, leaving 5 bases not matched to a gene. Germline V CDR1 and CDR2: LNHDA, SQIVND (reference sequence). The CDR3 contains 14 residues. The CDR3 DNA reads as TGTGCCAGTAGTGCCGGGACAGGGGGCTGGCCCCAGCATTTT. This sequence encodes CASSAGTGGWPQHF. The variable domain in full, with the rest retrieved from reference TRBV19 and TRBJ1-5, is DGGITQSPKYLFRKEGQNVTLSCEQNLNHDAMYWYRQDPGQGLRLIYYSQIVNDFQKGDIAEGYSVSREKKESFPLTVTSAQKNPTAFYLCASSAGTGGWPQHFGDGTRLSIL.

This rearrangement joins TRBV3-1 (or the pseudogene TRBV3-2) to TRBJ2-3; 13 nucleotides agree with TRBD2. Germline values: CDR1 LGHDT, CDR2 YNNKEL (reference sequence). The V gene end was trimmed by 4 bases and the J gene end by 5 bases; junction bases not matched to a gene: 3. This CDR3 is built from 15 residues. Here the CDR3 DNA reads TGTGCCAGCAGCCTACTAGCGGGAGGGCTAGATACGCAGTATTTT. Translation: CASSLLAGGLDTQYF.

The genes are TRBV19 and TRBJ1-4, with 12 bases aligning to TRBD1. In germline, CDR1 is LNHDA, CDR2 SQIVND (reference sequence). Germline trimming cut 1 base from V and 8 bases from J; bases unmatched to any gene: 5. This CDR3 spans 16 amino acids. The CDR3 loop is CASSIVPGTGGEKLFF. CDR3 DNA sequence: TGTGCCAGTAGTATAGTACCCGGGACAGGGGGCGAAAAACTGTTTTTT.

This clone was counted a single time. CDR3 coding DNA: TGTGCCTGGAGCCCCGAGCGGGAGACTCACGAGCAGTACTTC. Translation gives CAWSPERETHEQYF. This rearrangement joins TRBV30 to TRBJ2-7, with 8 bases aligning to TRBD2. The germline CDR1 and CDR2 sequences are GTSNPN and SVGIG (reference sequence). This CDR3 has 14 residues. Trimming cost V 3 bases and J 5 bases; bases outside gene matches: 9.

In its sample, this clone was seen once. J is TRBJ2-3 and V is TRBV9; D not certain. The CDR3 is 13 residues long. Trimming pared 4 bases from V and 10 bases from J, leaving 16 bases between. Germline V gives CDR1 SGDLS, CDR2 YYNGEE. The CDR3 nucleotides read TGTGCCAGCAGCTCACGAGCGCCCGATCCGCAGTATTTT. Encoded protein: CASSSRAPDPQYF.

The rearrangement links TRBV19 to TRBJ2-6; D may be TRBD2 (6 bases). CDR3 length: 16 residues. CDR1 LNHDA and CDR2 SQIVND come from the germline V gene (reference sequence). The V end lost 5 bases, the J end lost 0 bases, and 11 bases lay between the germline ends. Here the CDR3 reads CASSQEGPSGANVLTF. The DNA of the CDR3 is TGTGCCAGTAGTCAGGAGGGACCCTCTGGGGCCAACGTCCTGACTTTC.

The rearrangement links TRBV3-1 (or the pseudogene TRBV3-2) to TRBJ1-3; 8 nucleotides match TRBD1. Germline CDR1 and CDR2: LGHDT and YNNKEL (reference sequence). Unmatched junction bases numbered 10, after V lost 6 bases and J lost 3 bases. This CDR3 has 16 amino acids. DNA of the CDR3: TGTGCCAGCAGTCCGACAGGGGCGACTAGTGGAAACACCATATATTTT. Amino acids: CASSPTGATSGNTIYF.

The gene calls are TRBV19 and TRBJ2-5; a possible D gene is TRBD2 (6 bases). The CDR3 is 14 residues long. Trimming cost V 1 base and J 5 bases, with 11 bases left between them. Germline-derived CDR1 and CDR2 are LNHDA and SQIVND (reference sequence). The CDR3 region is CASSIGGGTETQYF. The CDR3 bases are TGTGCCAGTAGTATAGGCGGAGGGACGGAGACCCAGTACTTC.

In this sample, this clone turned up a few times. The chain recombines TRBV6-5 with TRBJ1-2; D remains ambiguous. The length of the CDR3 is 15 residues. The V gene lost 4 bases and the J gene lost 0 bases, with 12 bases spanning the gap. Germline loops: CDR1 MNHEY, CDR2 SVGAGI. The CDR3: CASSSHPTSNYGYTF. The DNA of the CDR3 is TGTGCCAGCAGTTCCCACCCGACTTCTAACTATGGCTACACCTTC.

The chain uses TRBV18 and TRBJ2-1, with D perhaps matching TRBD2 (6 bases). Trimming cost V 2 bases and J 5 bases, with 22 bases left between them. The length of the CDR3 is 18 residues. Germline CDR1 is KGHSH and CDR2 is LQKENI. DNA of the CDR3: TGTGCCAGCTCACCAATGTTCCAGACAGACGGGGGACACAATGAGCAGTTCTTC. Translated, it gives CASSPMFQTDGGHNEQFF.

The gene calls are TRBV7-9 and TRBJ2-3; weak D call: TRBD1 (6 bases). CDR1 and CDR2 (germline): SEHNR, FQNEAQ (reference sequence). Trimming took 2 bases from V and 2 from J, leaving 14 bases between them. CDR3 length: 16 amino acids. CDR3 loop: CASSLWGRIPTDTQYF. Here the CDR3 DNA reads TGTGCCAGCAGCTTATGGGGGCGTATTCCCACAGATACGCAGTATTTT.

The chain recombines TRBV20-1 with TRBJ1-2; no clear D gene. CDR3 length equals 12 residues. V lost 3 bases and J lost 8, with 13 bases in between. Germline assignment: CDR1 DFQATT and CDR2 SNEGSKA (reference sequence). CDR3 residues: CSASQEAEGYTF. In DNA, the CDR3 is TGCAGTGCTAGTCAGGAGGCAGAGGGCTACACCTTC.